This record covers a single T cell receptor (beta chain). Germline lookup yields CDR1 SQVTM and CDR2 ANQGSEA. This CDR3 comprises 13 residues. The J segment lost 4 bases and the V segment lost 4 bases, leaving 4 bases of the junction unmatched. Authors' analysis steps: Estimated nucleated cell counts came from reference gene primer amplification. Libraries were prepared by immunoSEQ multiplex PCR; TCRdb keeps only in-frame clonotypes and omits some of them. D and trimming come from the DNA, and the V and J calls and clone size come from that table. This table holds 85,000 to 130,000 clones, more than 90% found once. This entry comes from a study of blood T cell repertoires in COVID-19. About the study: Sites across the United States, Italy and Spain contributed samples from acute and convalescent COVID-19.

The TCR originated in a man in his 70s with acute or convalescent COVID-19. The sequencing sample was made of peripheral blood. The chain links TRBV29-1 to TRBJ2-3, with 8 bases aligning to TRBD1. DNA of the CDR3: TGCAGCGTTGGGTTGGGACAGGCAGATACGCAGTATTTT. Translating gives CSVGLGQADTQYF.